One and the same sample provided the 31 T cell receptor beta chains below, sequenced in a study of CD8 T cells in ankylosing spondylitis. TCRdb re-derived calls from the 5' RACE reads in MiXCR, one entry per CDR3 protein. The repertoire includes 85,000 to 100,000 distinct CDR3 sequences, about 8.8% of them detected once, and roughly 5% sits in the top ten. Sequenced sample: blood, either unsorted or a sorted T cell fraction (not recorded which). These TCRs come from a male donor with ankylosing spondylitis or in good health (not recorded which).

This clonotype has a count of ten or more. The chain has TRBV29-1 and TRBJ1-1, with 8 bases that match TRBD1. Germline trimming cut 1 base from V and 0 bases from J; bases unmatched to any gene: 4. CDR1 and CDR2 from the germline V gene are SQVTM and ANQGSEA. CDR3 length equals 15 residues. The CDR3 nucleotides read TGCAGCGTTGAAGGCCAACAGGGGGTGAACACTGAAGCTTTCTTT. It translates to CSVEGQQGVNTEAFF.

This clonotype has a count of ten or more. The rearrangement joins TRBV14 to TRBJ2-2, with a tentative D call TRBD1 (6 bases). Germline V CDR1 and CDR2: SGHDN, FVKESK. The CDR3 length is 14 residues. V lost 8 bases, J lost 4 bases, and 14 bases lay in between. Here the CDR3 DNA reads TGTGCCAGCCAACAGGGTGTATCCACCGGGGAGCTGTTTTTT. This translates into CASQQGVSTGELFF.

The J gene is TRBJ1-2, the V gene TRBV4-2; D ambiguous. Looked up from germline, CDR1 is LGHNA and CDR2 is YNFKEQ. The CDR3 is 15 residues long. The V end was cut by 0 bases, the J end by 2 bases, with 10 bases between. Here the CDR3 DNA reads TGTGCCAGCAGCCAAGAATCCGGGATGAACTATGGCTACACCTTC. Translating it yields CASSQESGMNYGYTF.

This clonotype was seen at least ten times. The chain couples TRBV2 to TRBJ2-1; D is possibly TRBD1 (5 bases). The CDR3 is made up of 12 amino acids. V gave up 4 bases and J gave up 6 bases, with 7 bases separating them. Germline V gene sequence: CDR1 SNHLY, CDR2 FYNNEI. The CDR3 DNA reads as TGTGCCAGCAGTGCAGGGTCCAATGAGCAGTTCTTC. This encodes CASSAGSNEQFF.

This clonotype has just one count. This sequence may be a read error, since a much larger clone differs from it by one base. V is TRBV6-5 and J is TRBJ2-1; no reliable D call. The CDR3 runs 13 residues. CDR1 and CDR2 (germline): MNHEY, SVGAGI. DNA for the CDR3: TGTGCCAGCAGTTACGACCTTTACAATGAGCGGTTCTTC. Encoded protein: CASSYDLYNERFF.

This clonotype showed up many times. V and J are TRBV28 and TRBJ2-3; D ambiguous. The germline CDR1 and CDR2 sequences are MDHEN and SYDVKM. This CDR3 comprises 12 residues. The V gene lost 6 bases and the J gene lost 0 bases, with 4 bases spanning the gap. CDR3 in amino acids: CASRGSTDTQYF. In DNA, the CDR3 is TGTGCCAGCAGGGGTAGCACAGATACGCAGTATTTT.

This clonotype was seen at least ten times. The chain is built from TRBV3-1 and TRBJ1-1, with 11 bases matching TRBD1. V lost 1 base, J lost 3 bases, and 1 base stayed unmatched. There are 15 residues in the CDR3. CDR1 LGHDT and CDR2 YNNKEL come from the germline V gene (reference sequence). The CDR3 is CASSQADRGHTEAFF. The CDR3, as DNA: TGTGCCAGCAGCCAAGCGGACAGGGGGCACACTGAAGCTTTCTTT.

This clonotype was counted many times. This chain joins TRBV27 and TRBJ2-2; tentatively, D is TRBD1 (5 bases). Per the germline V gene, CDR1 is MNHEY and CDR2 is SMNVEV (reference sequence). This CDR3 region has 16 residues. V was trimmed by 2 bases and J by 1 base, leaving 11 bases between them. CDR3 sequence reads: CASSLGLQVNTGELFF. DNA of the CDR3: TGTGCCAGCAGTTTAGGATTACAGGTGAACACCGGGGAGCTGTTTTTT.

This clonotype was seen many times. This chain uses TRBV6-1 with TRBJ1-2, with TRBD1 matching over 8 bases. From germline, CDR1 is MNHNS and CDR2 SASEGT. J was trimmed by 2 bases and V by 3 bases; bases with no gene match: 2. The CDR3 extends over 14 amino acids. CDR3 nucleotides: TGTGCCAGCAGTGATACAGGGGGAAACTATGGCTACACCTTC. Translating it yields CASSDTGGNYGYTF.

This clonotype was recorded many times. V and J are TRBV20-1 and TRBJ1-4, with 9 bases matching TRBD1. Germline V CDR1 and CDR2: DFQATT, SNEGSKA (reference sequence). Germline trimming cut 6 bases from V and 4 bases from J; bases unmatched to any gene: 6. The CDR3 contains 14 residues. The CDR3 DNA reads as TGCAGTGCACAACAGGGGGCTTATAATGAAAAACTGTTTTTT. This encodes CSAQQGAYNEKLFF.

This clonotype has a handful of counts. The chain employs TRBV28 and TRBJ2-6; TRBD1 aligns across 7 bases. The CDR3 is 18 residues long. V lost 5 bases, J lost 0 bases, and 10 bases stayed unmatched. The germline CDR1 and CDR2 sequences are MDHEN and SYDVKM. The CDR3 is CASSQRQGYGSGANVLTF. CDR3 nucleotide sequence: TGTGCCAGCAGTCAGCGACAGGGATACGGCTCTGGGGCCAACGTCCTGACTTTC. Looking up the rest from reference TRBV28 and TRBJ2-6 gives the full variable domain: DVKVTQSSRYLVKRTGEKVFLECVQDMDHENMFWYRQDPGLGLRLIYFSYDVKMKEKGDIPEGYSVSREKKERFSLILESASTNQTSMYLCASSQRQGYGSGANVLTFGAGSRLTVL.

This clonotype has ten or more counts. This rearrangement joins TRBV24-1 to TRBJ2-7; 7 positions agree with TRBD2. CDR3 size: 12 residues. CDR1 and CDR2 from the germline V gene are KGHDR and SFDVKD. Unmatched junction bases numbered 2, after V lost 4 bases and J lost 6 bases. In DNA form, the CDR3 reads TGTGCCACCAGTGACCGCGGGGGCGAGCAGTACTTC. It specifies CATSDRGGEQYF.

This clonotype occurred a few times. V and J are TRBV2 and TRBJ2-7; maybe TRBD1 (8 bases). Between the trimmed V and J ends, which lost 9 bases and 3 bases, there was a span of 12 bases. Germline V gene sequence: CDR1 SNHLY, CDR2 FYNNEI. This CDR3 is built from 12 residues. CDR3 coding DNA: TGTGCCAGACAGGGGGGGGACTACGAGCAGTACTTC. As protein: CARQGGDYEQYF.

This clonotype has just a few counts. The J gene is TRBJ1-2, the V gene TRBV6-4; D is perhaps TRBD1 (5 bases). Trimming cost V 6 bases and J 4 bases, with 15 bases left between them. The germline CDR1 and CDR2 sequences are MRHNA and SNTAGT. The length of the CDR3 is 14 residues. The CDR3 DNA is TGTGCCAGCAGGAAGGCGGACACGATCTATGGCTACACCTTC. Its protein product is CASRKADTIYGYTF.

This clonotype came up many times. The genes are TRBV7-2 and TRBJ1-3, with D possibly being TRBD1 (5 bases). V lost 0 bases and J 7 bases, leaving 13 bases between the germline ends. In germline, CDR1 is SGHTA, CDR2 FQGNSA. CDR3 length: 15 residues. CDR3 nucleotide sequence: TGTGCCAGCAGCTTAGCCCCCCCTCCAGGGAACACCATATATTTT. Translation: CASSLAPPPGNTIYF.

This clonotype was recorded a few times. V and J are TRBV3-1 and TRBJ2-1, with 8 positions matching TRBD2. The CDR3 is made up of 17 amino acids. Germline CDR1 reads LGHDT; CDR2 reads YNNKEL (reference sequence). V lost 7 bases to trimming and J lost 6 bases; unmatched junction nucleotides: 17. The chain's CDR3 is CASTQLRGLVEGNEQFF. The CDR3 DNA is TGTGCCAGCACCCAGCTAAGGGGACTAGTCGAGGGCAATGAGCAGTTCTTC.

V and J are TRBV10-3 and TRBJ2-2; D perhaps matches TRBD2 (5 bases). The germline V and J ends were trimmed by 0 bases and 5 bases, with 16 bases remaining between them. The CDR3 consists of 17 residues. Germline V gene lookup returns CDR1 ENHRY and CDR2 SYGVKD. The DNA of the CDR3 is TGTGCCATCAGTGAGTCGAATTTGCTAGCCCGAACCGGGGAGCTGTTTTTT. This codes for CAISESNLLARTGELFF.

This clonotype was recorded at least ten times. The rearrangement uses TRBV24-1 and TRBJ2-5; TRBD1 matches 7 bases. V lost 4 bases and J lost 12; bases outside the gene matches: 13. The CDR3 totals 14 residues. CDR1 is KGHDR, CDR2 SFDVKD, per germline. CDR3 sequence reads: CATSDQSQGLGEYF. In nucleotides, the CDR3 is TGTGCCACCAGTGACCAATCACAGGGGTTGGGGGAGTACTTC.

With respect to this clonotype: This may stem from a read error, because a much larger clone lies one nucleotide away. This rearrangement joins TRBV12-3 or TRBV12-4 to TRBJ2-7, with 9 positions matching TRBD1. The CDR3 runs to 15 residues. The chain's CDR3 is CACSHPGTGPYEQYF. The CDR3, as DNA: TGTGCCTGCAGCCATCCCGGGACAGGGCCCTACGAGCAGTACTTC.

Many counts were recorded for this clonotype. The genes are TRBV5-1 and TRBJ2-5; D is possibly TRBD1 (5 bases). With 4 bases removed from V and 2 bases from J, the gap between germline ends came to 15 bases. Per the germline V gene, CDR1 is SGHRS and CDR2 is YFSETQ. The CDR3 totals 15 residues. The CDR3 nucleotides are TGCGCCAGCAGCGTGCAGGGTGGAGCTCAAGAGACCCAGTACTTC. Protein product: CASSVQGGAQETQYF.

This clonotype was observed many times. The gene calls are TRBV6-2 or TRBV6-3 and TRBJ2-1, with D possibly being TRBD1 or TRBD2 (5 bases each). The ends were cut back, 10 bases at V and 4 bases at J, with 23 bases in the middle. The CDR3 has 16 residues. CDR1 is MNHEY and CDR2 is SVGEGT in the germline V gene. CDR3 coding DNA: TGTGCCACCAAGAGCCGAGGGGAGCGAGGGTACAATGAGCAGTTCTTC. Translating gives CATKSRGERGYNEQFF.

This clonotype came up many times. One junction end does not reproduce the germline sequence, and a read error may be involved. CDR3 region: CSAEQGFADTQYF. CDR3 nucleotides: TGCAGCGCTGAACAGGGTTTTGCAGATACGCAGTATTTT. V is TRBV29-1 and J is TRBJ2-3; a possible D gene is TRBD1 (6 bases). The CDR3 has 13 amino acids. The germline CDR1 and CDR2 sequences are SQVTM and ANQGSEA.

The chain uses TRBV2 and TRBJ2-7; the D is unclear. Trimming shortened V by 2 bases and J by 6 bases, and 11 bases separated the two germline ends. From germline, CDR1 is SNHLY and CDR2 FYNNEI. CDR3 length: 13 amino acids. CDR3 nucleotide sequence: TGTGCCAGCAGTGAATCACTGAACGCCGAGCAGTACTTC. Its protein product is CASSESLNAEQYF.

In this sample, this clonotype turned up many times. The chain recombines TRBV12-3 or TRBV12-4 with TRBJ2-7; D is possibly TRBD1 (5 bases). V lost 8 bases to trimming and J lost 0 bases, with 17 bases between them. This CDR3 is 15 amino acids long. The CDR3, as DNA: TGTGCCAGCTCGGCTAGTGGGGCCAGCTCCTACGAGCAGTACTTC. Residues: CASSASGASSYEQYF.

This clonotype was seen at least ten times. CDR3 sequence (DNA): TGTGCCAGCAGCTTGACGGACTATGGCTACACCTTC. It specifies CASSLTDYGYTF. This sequence joins TRBV5-6 and TRBJ1-2; no firm D call. The CDR3 totals 12 residues. V was cut by 1 base and J by 3 bases, with 4 bases left in between. In germline, CDR1 is SGHDT, CDR2 YYEEEE.

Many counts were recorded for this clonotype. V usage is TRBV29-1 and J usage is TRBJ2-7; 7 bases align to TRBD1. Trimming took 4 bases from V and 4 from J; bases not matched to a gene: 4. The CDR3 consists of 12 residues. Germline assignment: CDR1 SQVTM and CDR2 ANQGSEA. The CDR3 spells CSVGQGRYEQYF. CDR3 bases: TGCAGCGTTGGACAGGGAAGGTACGAGCAGTACTTC.

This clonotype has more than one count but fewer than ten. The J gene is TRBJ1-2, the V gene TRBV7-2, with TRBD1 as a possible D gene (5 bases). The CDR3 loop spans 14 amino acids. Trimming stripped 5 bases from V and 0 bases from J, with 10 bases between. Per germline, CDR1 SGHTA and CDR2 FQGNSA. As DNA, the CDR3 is TGTGCCAGCAGCCCAGAGACAGCTAACTATGGCTACACCTTC. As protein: CASSPETANYGYTF.

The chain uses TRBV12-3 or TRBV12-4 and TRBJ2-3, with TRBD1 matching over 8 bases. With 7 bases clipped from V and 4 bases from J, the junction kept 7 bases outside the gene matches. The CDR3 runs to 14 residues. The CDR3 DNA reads TGTGCCAGCAATTTGGACAGGGCCCCAGATACGCAGTATTTT. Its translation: CASNLDRAPDTQYF.

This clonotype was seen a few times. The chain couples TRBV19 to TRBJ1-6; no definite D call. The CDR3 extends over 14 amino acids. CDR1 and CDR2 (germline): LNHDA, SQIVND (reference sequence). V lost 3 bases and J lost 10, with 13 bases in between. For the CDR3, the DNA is TGTGCCAGTAGTATTTCTGGACCGAGATCACCCCTCCACTTT. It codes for CASSISGPRSPLHF.

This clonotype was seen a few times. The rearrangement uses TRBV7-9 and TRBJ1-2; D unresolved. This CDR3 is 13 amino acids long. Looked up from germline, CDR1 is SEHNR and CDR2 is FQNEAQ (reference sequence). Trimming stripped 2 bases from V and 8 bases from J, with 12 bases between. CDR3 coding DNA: TGTGCCAGCAGCTTAATAAGTTTGGACGGCTACACCTTC. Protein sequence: CASSLISLDGYTF.

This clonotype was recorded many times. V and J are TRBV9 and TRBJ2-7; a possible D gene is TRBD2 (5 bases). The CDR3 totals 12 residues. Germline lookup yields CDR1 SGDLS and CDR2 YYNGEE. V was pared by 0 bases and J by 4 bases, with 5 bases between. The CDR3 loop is CASSVGGYEQYF. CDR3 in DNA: TGTGCCAGCAGCGTAGGCGGGTACGAGCAGTACTTC.